Each of the 8 T cell receptor beta chains below was sequenced from the same sample in a study of blood T cell repertoires in COVID-19. Libraries were prepared by immunoSEQ multiplex PCR; TCRdb keeps only in-frame clonotypes and omits some of them. The top ten clones hold over 9% of a sample with about 130,000 clones, around 89% of them seen once. Sequencing was done on a sample of peripheral blood. The receptors originated from a man aged 50-59 years with acute or convalescent COVID-19.

CDR3 protein: CASSSEEAWDNEQFF. DNA of the CDR3: TGTGCCAGCAGTTCCGAGGAGGCCTGGGACAATGAGCAGTTCTTC. This chain connects TRBV2 to TRBJ2-1, with D possibly being TRBD2 (5 bases). From germline, CDR1 is SNHLY and CDR2 FYNNEI. The CDR3 sequence is 15 residues long. Trimming removed 5 bases from V and 5 bases from J, with 16 bases in between. Filled out from reference TRBV2 and TRBJ2-1, the complete variable domain reads EPEVTQTPSHQVTQMGQEVILRCVPISNHLYFYWYRQILGQKVEFLVSFYNNEISEKSEIFDDQFSVERPDGSNFTLKIRSTKLEDSAMYFCASSSEEAWDNEQFFGPGTRLTVL.

The chain employs TRBV12-3 or TRBV12-4 and TRBJ1-2, with TRBD1 as a possible D gene (6 bases). This CDR3 spans 13 amino acids. Trimming took off 3 bases at V and 4 bases at J, with 9 bases between the two ends. CDR3 sequence reads: CASSLTRGYGYTF. The DNA of the CDR3 is TGTGCCAGCAGTTTGACCAGGGGCTATGGCTACACCTTC.

V usage is TRBV5-1 and J usage is TRBJ2-2, with 10 bases aligning to TRBD2. The germline gives CDR1 SGHRS, CDR2 YFSETQ. CDR3 size: 20 residues. V shed 2 bases and J 4 bases; nucleotides not matched to a gene: 17. For the CDR3, the DNA is TGCGCCAGCAGCTTAAGCCTACTCCCTTTAAGACTAGCGGGCACCGGGGAGCTGTTTTTT. This sequence encodes CASSLSLLPLRLAGTGELFF.

The chain has TRBV20-1 and TRBJ1-2; unclear D gene. V was trimmed by 6 bases and J by 9 bases, leaving 8 bases between them. Germline-derived CDR1 and CDR2 are DFQATT and SNEGSKA (reference sequence). This CDR3 contains 9 residues. The chain's CDR3 is CSAGASYTF. The CDR3, as DNA: TGCAGTGCAGGAGCGAGCTACACCTTC.

This clone was recorded only once. The chain links TRBV5-4 to TRBJ1-2; D is unclear. There are 14 residues in the CDR3. Trimming removed 8 bases at V and 2 bases at J, with 16 bases between. Germline assignment: CDR1 SGHNT and CDR2 YYREEE (reference sequence). Here the CDR3 reads CASNRGNQNYGYTF. The CDR3 DNA sequence: TGTGCCAGTAACCGGGGAAATCAGAACTATGGCTACACCTTC.

The gene calls are TRBV9 and TRBJ1-5; D is uncertain. CDR3 size: 14 residues. With 4 bases removed from V and 2 bases from J, the gap between germline ends came to 10 bases. CDR1 SGDLS and CDR2 YYNGEE come from the germline V gene. The chain's CDR3 is CASSKVGGNQPQHF. The CDR3 coding sequence is TGTGCCAGCAGCAAAGTCGGGGGCAATCAGCCCCAGCATTTT.

V usage is TRBV27 and J usage is TRBJ2-7, with a tentative D call TRBD2 (5 bases). V lost 2 bases to trimming and J lost 3 bases, with 20 bases between them. This CDR3 comprises 17 residues. Germline V gene sequence: CDR1 MNHEY, CDR2 SMNVEV (reference sequence). The CDR3 protein is CASSLHRSGSQYYEQYF. CDR3 DNA sequence: TGTGCCAGCAGTTTACACCGTTCGGGGAGCCAGTACTACGAGCAGTACTTC.

This chain connects TRBV4-1 to TRBJ2-5, with D possibly matching TRBD1 (5 bases). CDR3 length: 13 amino acids. V dropped 4 bases and J dropped 5 bases, with 11 bases sitting between them. Looked up from germline, CDR1 is MGHRA and CDR2 is YSYEKL. The CDR3 loop is CASSLGLGETQYF. As DNA, the CDR3 is TGCGCCAGCAGCCTGGGGCTTGGGGAGACCCAGTACTTC.